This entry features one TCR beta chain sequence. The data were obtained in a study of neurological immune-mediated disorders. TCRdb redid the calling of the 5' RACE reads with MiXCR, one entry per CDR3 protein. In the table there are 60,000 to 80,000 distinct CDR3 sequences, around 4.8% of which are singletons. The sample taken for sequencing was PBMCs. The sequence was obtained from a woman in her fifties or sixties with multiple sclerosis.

This CDR3 reads CASSLLLKLDTQYF. The CDR3 nucleotides are TGTGCCAGCAGCTTATTACTAAAATTGGATACGCAGTATTTT. The chain recombines TRBV7-2 with TRBJ2-3, with D hard to call. CDR3 length equals 14 residues. V dropped 2 bases and J dropped 6 bases, with 12 bases sitting between them. Looked up from germline, CDR1 is SGHTA and CDR2 is FQGNSA.